This T cell receptor beta chain derives from a study of glioma-infiltrating T cells after dendritic cell vaccination. The table came from immunoSEQ multiplex PCR; TCRdb's copy has only in-frame clones and leaves some out. Seen here are 55,000 to 75,000 clones, 65% to 90% observed once, and the top ten hold less than 8%. Trimming cost V 5 bases and J 1 base, with 14 bases left between them. This CDR3 is built from 16 residues. In germline, CDR1 is MNHNY, CDR2 SVGAGI (reference sequence). None of the glioblastoma patients had an isocitrate dehydrogenase mutation. Points from the study as a whole: TCR clonality showed no direct relationship with survival.

Regarding this clone: What it binds is unknown.

This clonotype was obtained from a human donor with glioblastoma. This chain links TRBV6-6 with TRBJ2-2; possibly TRBD2 for D (7 bases). Sequences were derived from blood, sampled before dendritic cell vaccination. The CDR3 is CASSPLGGRNTGELFF. As DNA, the CDR3 is TGTGCCAGCAGTCCCCTGGGGGGGCGGAACACCGGGGAGCTGTTTTTT.